This TCR beta chain was recorded in a study of cytomegalovirus exposure and HLA in healthy donors. As for the study in general: Approximately 77 million unique TCRs from HLA-typed donors were held in an early release of data.

The PCR used 60 Vbeta and 13 Jbeta primers. Profiled with immunoSEQ multiplex PCR; TCRdb holds only in-frame clones, not every one. The table has roughly 260,000 clones, 84% seen once. V dropped 3 bases and J dropped 5; count of bases not matched to a gene: 3. Germline V gene data show CDR1 as SGDLS and CDR2 as YYNGEE. This CDR3 region has 15 residues. Participants comprised healthy donors of bone marrow. The V gene is TRBV9, the J gene TRBJ2-3; TRBD2 aligns across 13 bases. Sequencing input: PBMCs. This TCR derives from a woman aged 40 to 55 in good health and CMV-seropositive. The CDR3 is CASSGTSGRIDTQYF. The DNA for the CDR3 is TGTGCCAGCAGCGGGACTAGCGGGAGAATAGATACGCAGTATTTT.